This passage covers 25 T cell receptor beta chains from one sample sequenced in a study of blood T cells in healthy people across ages. Next came a second PCR, run for about 7 to 12 cycles, which used a sample-barcoded 5' primer along with a J-beta primer mix. One entry per CDR3 protein, called by TCRdb with MiXCR from the 5' RACE reads. The sample includes approximately 830,000 distinct CDR3 sequences, 55% to 65% of them seen just once. The specimen was blood. These receptor sequences come from a man younger than 40 in good health.

The CDR3 coding sequence is TGTGCCAGCAGCACCGCACCGGGACTAGGGGATACGCAGTATTTT. Its translation: CASSTAPGLGDTQYF. The chain combines TRBV7-2 with TRBJ2-3; 8 positions match TRBD2. This CDR3 is 15 amino acids long. Germline V lookup: CDR1 SGHTA, CDR2 FQGNSA. Losses at the gene ends were 5 bases for V and 6 bases for J; bases not matched to a gene: 10.

The chain recombines TRBV13 with TRBJ2-4, with D tentatively TRBD1 or TRBD2 (6 bases each). Trimming left V 5 bases short and J 5 bases short, with 16 bases between. Germline V gene data show CDR1 as PRHDT and CDR2 as FYEKMQ (reference sequence). This CDR3 region has 15 residues. CDR3 bases: TGTGCCAGCAGCAGGCGAGGGGGACTGGAAAACATTCAGTACTTC. Residues: CASSRRGGLENIQYF.

The sample holds a few counts of this clonotype. This sequence joins TRBV9 and TRBJ2-3; 8 bases fit TRBD1. CDR1 and CDR2 from the germline V gene are SGDLS and YYNGEE. CDR3 length equals 16 residues. The V segment lost 3 bases and the J segment 2 bases; nucleotides outside the gene matches: 8. CDR3 residues: CASSGDRGVATDTQYF. In DNA, the CDR3 is TGTGCCAGCAGCGGCGACAGGGGAGTAGCCACAGATACGCAGTATTTT.

The chain employs TRBV7-8 and TRBJ1-1, with D tentatively TRBD1 (5 bases). Germline CDR1 SGHVS, CDR2 FQNEAQ. V lost 2 bases and J lost 6, with 22 bases in between. This CDR3 has 17 amino acids. The CDR3 region is CASSLLAGQRQGAEAFF. The CDR3 DNA is TGTGCCAGCAGCTTACTAGCAGGGCAACGCCAGGGCGCTGAAGCTTTCTTT.

In its sample, this clonotype was seen once. The V and J genes are TRBV20-1 and TRBJ2-7; 10 bases match TRBD2. The CDR3 is 15 residues long. CDR1 and CDR2 (germline): DFQATT, SNEGSKA (reference sequence). J was trimmed by 2 bases and V by 5 bases; bases with no gene match: 9. In nucleotides, the CDR3 is TGCAGTGCTCAGTACTCTGGGACTAGCGCCTACGAGCAGTACTTC. Protein sequence: CSAQYSGTSAYEQYF.

This clonotype was seen a single time. The rearrangement links TRBV7-2 to TRBJ1-4, with D hard to call. Trimming pared 6 bases from V and 7 bases from J, leaving 6 bases between. CDR1 is SGHTA and CDR2 is FQGNSA in the germline V gene. The CDR3 sequence is 11 residues long. CDR3 in DNA: TGTGCCAGCAGGGGCATTGAAAAACTGTTTTTT. Protein product: CASRGIEKLFF.

In DNA, the CDR3 is TGTGCCAGCAGTCGCGTCGGAACGGGGGCGCAACCTGGGGCCAACGTCCTGACTTTC. Amino acid sequence: CASSRVGTGAQPGANVLTF. J is TRBJ2-6 and V is TRBV6-1; D may correspond to TRBD1 or TRBD2 (6 bases each). Trimming took off 5 bases at V and 2 bases at J, with 22 bases between the two ends. Germline assignment: CDR1 MNHNS and CDR2 SASEGT. The CDR3 length is 19 residues.

This clonotype was seen only a few times. J is TRBJ2-1 and V is TRBV20-1, with 8 nucleotides matching TRBD2. After removal of 3 bases from V and 2 bases from J, the junction contained 9 bases not matched to a gene. The CDR3 extends over 16 amino acids. Germline CDR1 DFQATT, CDR2 SNEGSKA (reference sequence). The CDR3 nucleotides read TGCAGTGCTAGTTTTCCGGGCGGGGGGCCCTACAATGAGCAGTTCTTC. Encoded protein: CSASFPGGGPYNEQFF.

This chain connects TRBV9 to TRBJ1-2; D possibly corresponds to TRBD1 (6 bases). V was pared by 3 bases and J by 3 bases, with 9 bases between. The germline V gene has CDR1 SGDLS and CDR2 YYNGEE. The CDR3 runs 13 residues. The CDR3 is CASSAGQHYGYTF. DNA for the CDR3: TGTGCCAGCAGCGCCGGACAGCACTATGGCTACACCTTC.

CDR3 DNA: TGTGCCAGCAGCCCCCCCCACGGTGCTCCGGAGGACGACGAGCAGTACTTC. This sequence encodes CASSPPHGAPEDDEQYF. The chain uses TRBV14 and TRBJ2-7; D might be TRBD2 (5 bases). V was trimmed by 4 bases and J by 5 bases, leaving 24 bases between them. CDR1 and CDR2 from the germline V gene are SGHDN and FVKESK. CDR3 length: 17 residues.

The chain couples TRBV3-1 to TRBJ2-1, with unresolved D. Between the trimmed V and J ends, which lost 0 bases and 5 bases, there was a span of 8 bases. The germline V gene encodes CDR1 LGHDT and CDR2 YNNKEL (reference sequence). This CDR3 is 14 amino acids long. DNA for the CDR3: TGTGCCAGCAGCCAAGATTTCCGAGACAATGAGCAGTTCTTC. This sequence encodes CASSQDFRDNEQFF.

The rearrangement uses TRBV6-6 and TRBJ2-4, with 8 nucleotides matching TRBD2. The J call may not be correct, given that the DNA end is closer to TRBJ2-7. This CDR3 comprises 13 residues. Germline CDR1 reads MNHNY; CDR2 reads SVGAGI (reference sequence). This CDR3 reads CASTGGGPYEQYF. CDR3 sequence (DNA): TGTGCCAGCACGGGAGGGGGTCCCTACGAGCAGTACTTC.

This clonotype was seen repeatedly, ten times or more. V and J are TRBV12-3 or TRBV12-4 and TRBJ1-1; TRBD1 agrees at 9 bases. The CDR3 has 17 residues. Losses at the gene ends were 4 bases for V and 4 bases for J; bases not matched to a gene: 13. The CDR3 DNA follows: TGTGCCAGCAGTTCCGGACAGGGGAGGTATCTAAGCACTGAAGCTTTCTTT. Protein product: CASSSGQGRYLSTEAFF.

This chain uses TRBV29-1 with TRBJ2-3; maybe TRBD2 (5 bases). V was clipped by 2 bases and J by 1 base, with 7 bases between them. Germline assignment: CDR1 SQVTM and CDR2 ANQGSEA. The CDR3 sequence is 13 residues long. The CDR3 is CSVEIGGTDTQYF. CDR3 DNA sequence: TGCAGCGTTGAAATCGGGGGCACAGATACGCAGTATTTT.

This clonotype was seen more than once but under ten times. The gene calls are TRBV7-2 and TRBJ1-2, with TRBD1 matching 8 bases. Germline V gene lookup returns CDR1 SGHTA and CDR2 FQGNSA. V lost 0 bases, J lost 8 bases, and 8 bases stayed unmatched. The CDR3 length is 15 residues. Here the CDR3 DNA reads TGTGCCAGCAGCTTAGCCCTCAGGGGGCTTCGGGGCTACACCTTC. Translated: CASSLALRGLRGYTF. The full variable domain, in which reference TRBV7-2 and TRBJ1-2 provide the parts outside the CDR3, is GAGVSQSPSNKVTEKGKDVELRCDPISGHTALYWYRQSLGQGLEFLIYFQGNSAPDKSGLPSDRFSAERTGGSVSTLTIQRTQQEDSAVYLCASSLALRGLRGYTFGSGTRLTVV.

The genes are TRBV9 and TRBJ2-5, with D perhaps assigned TRBD1 or TRBD2 (6 bases each). Trimming stripped 0 bases from V and 2 bases from J, with 11 bases between. Germline V CDR1 and CDR2: SGDLS, YYNGEE. The CDR3 length is 15 residues. Here the CDR3 reads CASSVGGASQETQYF. In DNA, the CDR3 is TGTGCCAGCAGCGTAGGGGGGGCTTCTCAAGAGACCCAGTACTTC.

The sample holds a few counts of this clonotype. This chain connects TRBV4-3 to TRBJ1-1, with unresolved D. Germline loops: CDR1 LGHNA, CDR2 YSLEER. V was trimmed by 2 bases and J by 0 bases, leaving 13 bases between them. The CDR3 loop spans 16 amino acids. The chain's CDR3 is CASSQSAAEMNTEAFF. The CDR3 bases are TGCGCCAGCAGCCAATCCGCGGCCGAGATGAACACTGAAGCTTTCTTT.

Concerning this clonotype itself: At one boundary the junction diverges from the germline segment, which might be a read error. This chain links TRBV10-3 with TRBJ2-4; 8 nucleotides align to TRBD1. Germline CDR1 reads ENHRY; CDR2 reads SYGVKD. This CDR3 region has 15 residues. CDR3 coding DNA: TGTGCCAGCAGTATACGAGGGGACAGGATCGTCATTCAGTACTTC. It encodes CASSIRGDRIVIQYF.

The chain couples TRBV7-3 to TRBJ2-5; 11 bases map to TRBD2. The J call may be faulty, since TRBJ2-1 better matches the DNA end. The CDR3 has 15 amino acids. Germline V gene data show CDR1 as SGHTA and CDR2 as FQGTGA. CDR3 sequence (DNA): TGTGCCAGCAGTTCTAGCGGGGGGCCCCAAGAGACCCAGTTCTTC. It encodes CASSSSGGPQETQFF.

The chain joins TRBV7-3 to TRBJ2-1; 12 bases fit TRBD2. The CDR3 consists of 16 residues. V was clipped by 2 bases and J by 8 bases; unmatched bases: 7. CDR1 is SGHTA, CDR2 FQGTGA, per germline. CDR3 loop: CASSLRPSGGAYEQFF. In DNA, the CDR3 is TGTGCCAGCAGCTTACGTCCTAGCGGGGGGGCCTATGAGCAGTTCTTC. The full variable domain, with the rest looked up from reference TRBV7-3 and TRBJ2-1, is GAGVSQTPSNKVTEKGKYVELRCDPISGHTALYWYRQSLGQGPEFLIYFQGTGAADDSGLPNDRFFAVRPEGSVSTLKIQRTERGDSAVYLCASSLRPSGGAYEQFFGPGTRLTVL.

This chain joins TRBV20-1 and TRBJ2-5, with 11 bases aligning to TRBD2. Germline CDR1 is DFQATT and CDR2 is SNEGSKA (reference sequence). Trimming cost V 6 bases and J 5 bases; bases outside gene matches: 11. The CDR3 is 15 residues long. The CDR3 spells CSAAQTSGVTETQYF. The CDR3 DNA sequence: TGCAGTGCGGCTCAGACTAGCGGGGTTACGGAGACCCAGTACTTC.

The J gene is TRBJ2-1, the V gene TRBV5-1; D gene unclear. V lost 4 bases to trimming and J lost 7 bases, with 15 bases between them. The CDR3 has 14 amino acids. In germline, CDR1 is SGHRS, CDR2 YFSETQ. CDR3 amino acids: CASSLDNSENEQFF. In DNA form, the CDR3 reads TGCGCCAGCAGCCTAGATAACAGCGAAAATGAGCAGTTCTTC.

The V and J genes are TRBV29-1 and TRBJ1-2; D gene unclear. The germline V gene has CDR1 SQVTM and CDR2 ANQGSEA. Trimming took 8 bases from V and 6 from J, leaving 13 bases between them. The CDR3 spans 11 residues. The CDR3 nucleotides read TGCAGCTTTCCCGGGAACCATGGCTACACCTTC. It yields the protein CSFPGNHGYTF.

The chain has TRBV12-3 or TRBV12-4 and TRBJ2-1; 10 nucleotides align to TRBD2. The CDR3 has 15 amino acids. The trim removed 6 bases at V and 5 bases at J, leaving 7 bases unmatched. CDR3 in amino acids: CASRSGGAWDNEQFF. DNA of the CDR3: TGTGCCAGCAGGAGCGGGGGGGCCTGGGACAATGAGCAGTTCTTC.

CDR3 protein: CASSEGPASTDTQYF. The CDR3 DNA follows: TGCGCCAGCAGCGAAGGGCCGGCTAGCACAGATACGCAGTATTTT. The V and J genes are TRBV4-3 and TRBJ2-3; D call uncertain. Trimming removed 5 bases at V and 0 bases at J, with 12 bases between. Germline assignment: CDR1 LGHNA and CDR2 YSLEER. The CDR3 contains 15 residues.